This TCR beta chain was recovered during a study of Tregs in tolerant kidney transplant recipients. General study results and limits: Validation in larger populations is needed because few patients were studied. Tregs expanded with activated donor B cells seemed most donor-specific. Biological reproducibility was not directly addressed, but technical replication error appeared minimal.

The CDR3 consists of 14 residues. V lost 3 bases, J lost 0 bases, and 8 bases lay in between. CDR1 and CDR2 (germline): LNHDA, SQIVND (reference sequence). CD4+CD25+CD127- Tregs, CD4+CD25- non-Tregs, CD4 and CD8 cells were sorted. Sequenced by immunoSEQ multiplex PCR; TCRdb stores in-frame clones only, minus some. Of more than 90,000 clones in the sample, 92% were seen once. With regard to this clone: Its antigen is unknown.

This rearrangement joins TRBV19 to TRBJ1-2, with D unclear. The specimen sequenced was CD4+ T cells from blood. The receptor's source is a human donor in good health. The CDR3 loop reads CASSIYPANYGYTF. CDR3 DNA: TGTGCCAGTAGTATTTATCCGGCTAACTATGGCTACACCTTC.